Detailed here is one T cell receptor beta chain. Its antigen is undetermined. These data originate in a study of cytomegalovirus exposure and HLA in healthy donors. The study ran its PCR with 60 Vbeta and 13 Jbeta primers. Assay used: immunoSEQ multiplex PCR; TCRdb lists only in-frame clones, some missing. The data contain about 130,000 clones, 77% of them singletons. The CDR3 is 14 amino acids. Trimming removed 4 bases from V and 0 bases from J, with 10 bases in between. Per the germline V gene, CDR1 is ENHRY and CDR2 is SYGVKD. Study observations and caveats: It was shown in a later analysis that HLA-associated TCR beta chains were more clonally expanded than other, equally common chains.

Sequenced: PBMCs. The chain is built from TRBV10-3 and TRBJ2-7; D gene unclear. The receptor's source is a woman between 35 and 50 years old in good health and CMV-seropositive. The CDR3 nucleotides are TGTGCCATCAGTGTGGGTCGGAGCTCCTACGAGCAGTACTTC. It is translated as CAISVGRSSYEQYF.